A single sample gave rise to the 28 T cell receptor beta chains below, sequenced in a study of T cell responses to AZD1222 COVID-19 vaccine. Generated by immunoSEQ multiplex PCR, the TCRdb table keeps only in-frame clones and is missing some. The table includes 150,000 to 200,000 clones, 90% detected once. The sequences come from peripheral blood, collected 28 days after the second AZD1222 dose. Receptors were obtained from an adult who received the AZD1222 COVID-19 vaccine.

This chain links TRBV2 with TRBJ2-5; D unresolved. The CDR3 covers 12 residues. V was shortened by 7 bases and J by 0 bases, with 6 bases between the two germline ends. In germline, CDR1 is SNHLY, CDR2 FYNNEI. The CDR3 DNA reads TGTGCCAGCATGCCGGACCAAGAGACCCAGTACTTC. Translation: CASMPDQETQYF.

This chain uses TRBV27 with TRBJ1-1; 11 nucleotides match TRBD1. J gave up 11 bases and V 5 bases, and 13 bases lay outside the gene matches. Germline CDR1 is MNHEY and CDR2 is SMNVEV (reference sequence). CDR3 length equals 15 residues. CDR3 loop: CASSLGQGAGGRAFF. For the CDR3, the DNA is TGTGCCAGCAGTCTCGGACAGGGGGCCGGCGGGAGGGCTTTCTTT.

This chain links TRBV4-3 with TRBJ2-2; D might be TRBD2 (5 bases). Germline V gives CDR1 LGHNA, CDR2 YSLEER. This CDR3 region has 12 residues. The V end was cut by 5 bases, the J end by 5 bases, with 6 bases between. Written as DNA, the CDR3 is TGCGCCAGCAGCTGGGAGACCGGGGAGCTGTTTTTT. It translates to CASSWETGELFF.

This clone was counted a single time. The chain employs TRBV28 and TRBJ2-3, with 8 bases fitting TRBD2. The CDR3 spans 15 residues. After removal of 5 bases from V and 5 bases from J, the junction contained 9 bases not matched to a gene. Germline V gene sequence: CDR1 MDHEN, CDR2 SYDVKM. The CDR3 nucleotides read TGTGCCAGCAGTAAGTTCGGGGGGGCCGGAGATACGCAGTATTTT. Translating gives CASSKFGGAGDTQYF.

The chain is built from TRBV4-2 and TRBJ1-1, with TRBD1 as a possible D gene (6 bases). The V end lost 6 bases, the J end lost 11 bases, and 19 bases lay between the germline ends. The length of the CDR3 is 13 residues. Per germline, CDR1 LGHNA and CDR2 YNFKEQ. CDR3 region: CASRLVGGAEAFF. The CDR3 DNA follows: TGTGCCAGCAGGCTCGTAGGGGGAGCGGAGGCTTTCTTT.

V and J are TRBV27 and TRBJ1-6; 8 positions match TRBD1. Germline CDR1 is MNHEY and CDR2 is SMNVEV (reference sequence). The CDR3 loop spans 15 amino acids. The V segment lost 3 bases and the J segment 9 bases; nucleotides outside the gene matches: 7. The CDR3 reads CASSFRQGHISPLHF. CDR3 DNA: TGTGCCAGCAGTTTCCGACAGGGGCATATTTCACCCCTCCACTTT.

DNA of the CDR3: TGTGCCAGCAGCTTAGAGGGGGTGACCGGGGGAGCTTTCTTT. Its translation: CASSLEGVTGGAFF. V gene TRBV11-2 combines with J gene TRBJ1-1; possibly TRBD1 for D (5 bases). The CDR3 has 14 amino acids. CDR1 is SGHAT, CDR2 FQNNGV, per germline. Trimming removed 0 bases from V and 10 bases from J, with 15 bases in between.

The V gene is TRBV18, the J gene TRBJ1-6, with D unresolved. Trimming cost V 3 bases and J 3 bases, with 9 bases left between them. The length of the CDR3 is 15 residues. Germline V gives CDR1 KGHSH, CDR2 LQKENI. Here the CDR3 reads CASSPEGGYNSPLHF. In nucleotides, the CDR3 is TGTGCCAGCTCACCGGAGGGAGGCTATAATTCACCCCTCCACTTT.

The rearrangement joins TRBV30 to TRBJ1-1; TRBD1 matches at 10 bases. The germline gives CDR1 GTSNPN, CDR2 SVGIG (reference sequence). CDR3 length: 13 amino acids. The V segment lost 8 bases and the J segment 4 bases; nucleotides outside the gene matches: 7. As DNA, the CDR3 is TGTGCCAGACGTGGACAGGGGGTCACTGAAGCTTTCTTT. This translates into CARRGQGVTEAFF.

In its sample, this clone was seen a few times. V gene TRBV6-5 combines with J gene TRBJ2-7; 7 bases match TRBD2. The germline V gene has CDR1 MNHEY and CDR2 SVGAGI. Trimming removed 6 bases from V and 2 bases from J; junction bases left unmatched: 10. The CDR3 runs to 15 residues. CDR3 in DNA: TGTGCCAGCAGCCCCCGAGGCGGGAGCCCCTACGAGCAGTACTTC. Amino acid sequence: CASSPRGGSPYEQYF.

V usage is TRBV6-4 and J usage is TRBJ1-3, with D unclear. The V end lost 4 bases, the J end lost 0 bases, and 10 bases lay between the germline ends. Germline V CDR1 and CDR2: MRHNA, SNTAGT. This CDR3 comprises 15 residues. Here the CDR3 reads CASSVTANSGNTIYF. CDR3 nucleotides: TGTGCCAGCAGTGTGACGGCAAACTCTGGAAACACCATATATTTT.

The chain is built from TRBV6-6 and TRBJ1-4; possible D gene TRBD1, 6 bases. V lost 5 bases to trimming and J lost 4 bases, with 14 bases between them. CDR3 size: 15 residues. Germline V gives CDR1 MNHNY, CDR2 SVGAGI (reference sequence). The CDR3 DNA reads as TGTGCCAGCAGTAGGCCGACAGGCGGTAATGAAAAACTGTTTTTT. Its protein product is CASSRPTGGNEKLFF.

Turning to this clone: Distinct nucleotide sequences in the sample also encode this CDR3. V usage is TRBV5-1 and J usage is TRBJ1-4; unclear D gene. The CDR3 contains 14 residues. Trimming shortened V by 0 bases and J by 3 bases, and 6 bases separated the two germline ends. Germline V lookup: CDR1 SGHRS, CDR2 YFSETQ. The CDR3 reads CASSLGQPNEKLFF. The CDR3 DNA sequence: TGCGCCAGCAGCTTGGGTCAGCCTAATGAAAAACTGTTTTTT. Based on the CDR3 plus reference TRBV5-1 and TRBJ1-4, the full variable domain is KAGVTQTPRYLIKTRGQQVTLSCSPISGHRSVSWYQQTPGQGLQFLFEYFSETQRNKGNFPGRFSGRQFSNSRSEMNVSTLELGDSALYLCASSLGQPNEKLFFGSGTQLSVL.

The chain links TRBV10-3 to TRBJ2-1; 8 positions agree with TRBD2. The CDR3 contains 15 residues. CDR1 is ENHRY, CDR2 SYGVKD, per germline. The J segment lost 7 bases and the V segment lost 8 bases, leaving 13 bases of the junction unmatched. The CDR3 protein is CAIRGGQGLPNEQFF. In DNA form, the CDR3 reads TGTGCCATCCGGGGGGGCCAGGGGCTTCCAAATGAGCAGTTCTTC.

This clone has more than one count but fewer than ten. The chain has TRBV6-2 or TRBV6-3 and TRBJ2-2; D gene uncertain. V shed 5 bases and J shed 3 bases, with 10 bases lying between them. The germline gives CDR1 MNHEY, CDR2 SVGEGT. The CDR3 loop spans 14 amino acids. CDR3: CASSLHSDTGELFF. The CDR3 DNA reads TGTGCCAGCAGTCTCCATTCAGACACCGGGGAGCTGTTTTTT.

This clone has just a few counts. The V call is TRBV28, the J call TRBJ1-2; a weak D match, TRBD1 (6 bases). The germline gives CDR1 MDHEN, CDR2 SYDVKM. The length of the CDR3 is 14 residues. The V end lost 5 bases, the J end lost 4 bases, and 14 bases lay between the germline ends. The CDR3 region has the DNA TGTGCCAGCAGTACCGGACAGCAGAGCTATGGCTACACCTTC. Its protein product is CASSTGQQSYGYTF.

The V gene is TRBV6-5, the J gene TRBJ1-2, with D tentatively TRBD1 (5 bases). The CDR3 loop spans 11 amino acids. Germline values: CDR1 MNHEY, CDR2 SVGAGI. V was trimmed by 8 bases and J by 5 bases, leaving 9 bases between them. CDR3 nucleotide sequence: TGTGCCAGCCGACAGAATTATGGCTACACCTTC. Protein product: CASRQNYGYTF.

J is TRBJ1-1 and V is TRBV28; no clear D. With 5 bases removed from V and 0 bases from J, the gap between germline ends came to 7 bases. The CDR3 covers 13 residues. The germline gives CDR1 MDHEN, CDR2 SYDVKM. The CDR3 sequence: CASSETVNTEAFF. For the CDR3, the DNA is TGTGCCAGCAGTGAGACGGTGAACACTGAAGCTTTCTTT.

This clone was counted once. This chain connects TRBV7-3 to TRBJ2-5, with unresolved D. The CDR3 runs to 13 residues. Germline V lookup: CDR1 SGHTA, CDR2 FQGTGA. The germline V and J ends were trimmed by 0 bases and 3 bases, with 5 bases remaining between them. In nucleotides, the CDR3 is TGTGCCAGCAGCTTAACACTCAAAGAGACCCAGTACTTC. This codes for CASSLTLKETQYF.

The CDR3 loop reads CASSRQATVSSYNEQFF. Here the CDR3 DNA reads TGTGCCAGTAGTCGCCAAGCGACAGTGAGCTCCTACAATGAGCAGTTCTTC. V is TRBV19 and J is TRBJ2-1, with D possibly being TRBD1 (5 bases). The CDR3 has 17 residues. The germline V and J ends were trimmed by 5 bases and 0 bases, with 17 bases remaining between them. Germline lookup yields CDR1 LNHDA and CDR2 SQIVND (reference sequence). The full variable domain, its missing parts supplied by reference TRBV19 and TRBJ2-1, is DGGITQSPKYLFRKEGQNVTLSCEQNLNHDAMYWYRQDPGQGLRLIYYSQIVNDFQKGDIAEGYSVSREKKESFPLTVTSAQKNPTAFYLCASSRQATVSSYNEQFFGPGTRLTVL.

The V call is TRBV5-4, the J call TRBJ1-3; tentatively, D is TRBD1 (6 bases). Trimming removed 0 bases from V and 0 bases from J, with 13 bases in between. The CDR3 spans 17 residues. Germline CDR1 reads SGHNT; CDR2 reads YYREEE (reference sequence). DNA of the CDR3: TGTGCCAGCAGCTTGGGGGGGGCAGTTCGCTCTGGAAACACCATATATTTT. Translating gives CASSLGGAVRSGNTIYF.

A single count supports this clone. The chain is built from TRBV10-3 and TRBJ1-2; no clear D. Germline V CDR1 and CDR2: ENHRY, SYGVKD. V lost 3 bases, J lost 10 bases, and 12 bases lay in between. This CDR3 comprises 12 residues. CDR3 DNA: TGTGCCATCAGTGACGTTTTAGAGGTCTACACCTTC. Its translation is CAISDVLEVYTF.

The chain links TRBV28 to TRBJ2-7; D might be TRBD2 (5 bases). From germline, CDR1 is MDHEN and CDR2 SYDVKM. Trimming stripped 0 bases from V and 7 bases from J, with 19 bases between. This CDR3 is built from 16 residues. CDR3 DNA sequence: TGTGCCAGCAGTTTATGGGGCGGCAGGTCTCCGGGGGAGCAGTACTTC. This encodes CASSLWGGRSPGEQYF.

The CDR3 coding sequence is TGTGCCAGCAGTGAAATAGGACAGGGGAATTCACCCCTCCACTTT. Amino acids: CASSEIGQGNSPLHF. V and J are TRBV2 and TRBJ1-6, with 9 positions matching TRBD1. The V gene's germline CDR1 is SNHLY and CDR2 FYNNEI. The CDR3 covers 15 residues. V was clipped by 2 bases and J by 7 bases; unmatched bases: 3.

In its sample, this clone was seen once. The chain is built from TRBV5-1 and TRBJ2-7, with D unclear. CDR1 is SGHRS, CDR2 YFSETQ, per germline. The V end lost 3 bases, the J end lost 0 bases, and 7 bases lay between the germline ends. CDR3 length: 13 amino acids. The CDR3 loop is CASSWASSYEQYF. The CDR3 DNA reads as TGCGCCAGCAGCTGGGCGAGCTCCTACGAGCAGTACTTC.

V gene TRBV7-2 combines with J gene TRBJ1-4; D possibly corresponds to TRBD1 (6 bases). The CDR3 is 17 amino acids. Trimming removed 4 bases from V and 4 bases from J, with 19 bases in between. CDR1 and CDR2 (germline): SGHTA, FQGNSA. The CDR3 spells CASSSSNLGALNEKLFF. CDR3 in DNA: TGTGCCAGCAGCTCCTCAAATTTGGGGGCGCTTAATGAAAAACTGTTTTTT.

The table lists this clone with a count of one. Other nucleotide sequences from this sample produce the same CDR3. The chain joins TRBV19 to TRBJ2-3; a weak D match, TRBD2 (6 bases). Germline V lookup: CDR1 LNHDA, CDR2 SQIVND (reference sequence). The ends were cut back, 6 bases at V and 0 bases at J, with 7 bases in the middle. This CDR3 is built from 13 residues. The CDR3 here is CASRGLSTDTQYF. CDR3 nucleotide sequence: TGTGCCAGTAGGGGACTCAGCACAGATACGCAGTATTTT.

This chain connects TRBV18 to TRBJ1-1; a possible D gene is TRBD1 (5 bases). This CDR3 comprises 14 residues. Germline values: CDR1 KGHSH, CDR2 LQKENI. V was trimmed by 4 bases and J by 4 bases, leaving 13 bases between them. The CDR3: CASSRDSGGTEAFF. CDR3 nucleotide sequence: TGTGCCAGCTCACGCGACAGTGGGGGCACTGAAGCTTTCTTT.